One and the same sample provided the 22 T cell receptor beta chains below, sequenced in a study of prognosis after radiotherapy for stage I lung cancer. Researchers used two-round multiplex PCR to amplify TCR beta CDR3 starting from genomic DNA. Initially, in first-round PCR, primers specific to each TRBV and TRBJ gene were used. From the multiplex PCR reads, TCRdb called clonotypes with MiXCR, one entry per CDR3 protein. Of tens of thousands of distinct CDR3 sequences in the sample, about a third are singletons; the top ten hold approximately 8.3%. The material was PBMCs, obtained before or after stereotactic body radiation therapy (not recorded which). Receptors were obtained from a donor of 50 years or more with non-small cell lung cancer.

On this clonotype itself: A much bigger clone sits one base away, suggesting this may be a read error. This chain links TRBV12-3 or TRBV12-4 with TRBJ2-7; 16 bases align to TRBD2. The CDR3 extends over 17 amino acids. The V segment lost 6 bases and the J segment 6 bases; nucleotides outside the gene matches: 11. CDR3 amino acids: CASRQSGLAGGPVEQYF. CDR3 coding DNA: TGTGCCAGCAGGCAATCGGGACTAGCGGGAGGGCCTGTCGAGCAGTACTTC.

The sample holds many counts of this clonotype. The V call is TRBV2, the J call TRBJ2-5; D possibly corresponds to TRBD2 (5 bases). CDR3 length: 13 amino acids. In germline, CDR1 is SNHLY, CDR2 FYNNEI. V was trimmed by 6 bases and J by 5 bases, leaving 13 bases between them. CDR3 residues: CASRDWVLETQYF. In nucleotides, the CDR3 is TGTGCCAGCAGGGACTGGGTCCTGGAGACCCAGTACTTC.

Details on this clonotype: With only one base between it and a far larger clone, this is likely a read error. The chain carries TRBV2 and TRBJ2-7; D possibly uses TRBD1 or TRBD2 (6 bases each). CDR1 and CDR2 (germline): SNHLY, FYNNEI. The CDR3 sequence is 15 residues long. The chain's CDR3 is CVSSPEGGGASEQYF. CDR3 nucleotides: TGTGTCAGCAGCCCCGAGGGGGGTGGTGCATCCGAGCAGTACTTC.

This clonotype was observed many times. V usage is TRBV6-1 and J usage is TRBJ1-1; 7 bases are shared with TRBD1. The CDR3 is made up of 15 amino acids. Germline CDR1 and CDR2: MNHNS and SASEGT. V was clipped by 2 bases and J by 5 bases; unmatched bases: 8. CDR3 nucleotide sequence: TGTGCCAGCAGTGAACGTGGCAGGGGGTATACTGAAGCTTTCTTT. This gives the protein CASSERGRGYTEAFF.

This clonotype appeared many times. J is TRBJ2-7 and V is TRBV6-1; D is unresolved. Deletions cut 7 bases from V and 0 bases from J, with 7 bases between. Germline CDR1 and CDR2: MNHNS and SASEGT. The CDR3 has 12 amino acids. The CDR3 here is CASTAASYEQYF. For the CDR3, the DNA is TGTGCCAGCACCGCAGCCTCCTACGAGCAGTACTTC.

A note on this clonotype: A much bigger clone sits one base away, suggesting this may be a read error. This chain links TRBV6-2 or TRBV6-3 with TRBJ2-7; D tentatively fits TRBD1 or TRBD2 (5 bases each). Trimming took off 6 bases at V and 11 bases at J, with 17 bases between the two ends. Per the germline V gene, CDR1 is MNHEY and CDR2 is SVGEGT. The CDR3 loop spans 12 amino acids. CDR3 amino acids: CASSVTTVREYF. CDR3 DNA: TGTGCCAGCAGCGTCACGACAGTGCGGGAGTACTTC.

This clonotype was detected many times. The V and J genes are TRBV5-5 and TRBJ2-1; D is uncertain. CDR3 length: 15 amino acids. V lost 4 bases and J lost 0, with 11 bases in between. Germline assignment: CDR1 SGHKS and CDR2 YYEKEE (reference sequence). The CDR3 here is CASSSFSGSYNEQFF. The CDR3 DNA follows: TGTGCCAGCAGCAGCTTTTCGGGCTCCTACAATGAGCAGTTCTTC.

This clonotype was picked up many times. The gene calls are TRBV20-1 and TRBJ1-2; D uncertain. Germline V gene sequence: CDR1 DFQATT, CDR2 SNEGSKA (reference sequence). The V and J ends lost 4 bases and 8 bases respectively, with 8 bases between them. CDR3 size: 10 residues. In DNA form, the CDR3 reads TGCAGTGCTACACTCTTAGGCTACACCTTC. Translated: CSATLLGYTF.

This clonotype was seen ten or more times. The V gene is TRBV27, the J gene TRBJ2-5; 7 bases line up with TRBD1. V gave up 6 bases and J gave up 2 bases; unmatched junction bases: 18. The germline V gene encodes CDR1 MNHEY and CDR2 SMNVEV (reference sequence). The CDR3 totals 18 residues. For the CDR3, the DNA is TGTGCCAGCAGACCTGAATACCACAGGGGAGCCCTTCAAGAGACCCAGTACTTC. Residues: CASRPEYHRGALQETQYF.

There are many counts of this clonotype. V and J are TRBV6-5 and TRBJ2-3; weak D call: TRBD1 (6 bases). The germline V gene has CDR1 MNHEY and CDR2 SVGAGI. The germline V and J ends were trimmed by 4 bases and 4 bases, with 9 bases remaining between them. The CDR3 has 13 residues. CDR3 nucleotides: TGTGCCAGCAGTTGGGACACCCCAGATACGCAGTATTTT. Encoded protein: CASSWDTPDTQYF.

This clonotype was seen repeatedly, ten times or more. The chain's CDR3 is CASRIGGRGRQETQYF. Written as DNA, the CDR3 is TGTGCCAGCAGAATTGGAGGCAGGGGGCGCCAAGAGACCCAGTACTTC. This chain joins TRBV6-2 or TRBV6-3 and TRBJ2-5, with 8 bases fitting TRBD1. CDR3 length equals 16 residues. J gave up 1 base and V 6 bases, and 10 bases lay outside the gene matches. Germline V CDR1 and CDR2: MNHEY, SVGEGT.

This clonotype appeared many times. V is TRBV5-1 and J is TRBJ1-2; maybe TRBD1 (6 bases). The CDR3 contains 14 residues. V dropped 5 bases and J dropped 0 bases, with 11 bases sitting between them. CDR1 is SGHRS, CDR2 YFSETQ, per germline. The CDR3 sequence: CASSRGTANYGYTF. The CDR3 coding sequence is TGCGCCAGCAGTAGGGGGACCGCTAACTATGGCTACACCTTC. Full variable domain (rest looked up from reference TRBV5-1 and TRBJ1-2): KAGVTQTPRYLIKTRGQQVTLSCSPISGHRSVSWYQQTPGQGLQFLFEYFSETQRNKGNFPGRFSGRQFSNSRSEMNVSTLELGDSALYLCASSRGTANYGYTFGSGTRLTVV.

By proportion, this clonotype is medium-sized. The gene calls are TRBV5-1 and TRBJ2-2, with 8 bases aligning to TRBD2. The J segment lost 5 bases and the V segment lost 0 bases, leaving 12 bases of the junction unmatched. This CDR3 comprises 18 residues. Germline V gives CDR1 SGHRS, CDR2 YFSETQ. This CDR3 reads CASSLGRLAGIGTGELFF. In DNA form, the CDR3 reads TGCGCCAGCAGCTTGGGCCGGCTAGCGGGTATTGGGACCGGGGAGCTGTTTTTT.

V is TRBV30 and J is TRBJ1-1, with D unclear. The CDR3 has 11 amino acids. Germline loops: CDR1 GTSNPN, CDR2 SVGIG (reference sequence). With 4 bases removed from V and 1 base from J, the gap between germline ends came to 4 bases. CDR3 in DNA: TGTGCCTGGAACAAGAACACTGAAGCTTTCTTT. It specifies CAWNKNTEAFF. Variable domain in full (rest from reference TRBV30 and TRBJ1-1): SQTIHQWPATLVQPVGSPLSLECTVEGTSNPNLYWYRQAAGRGLQLLFYSVGIGQISSEVPQNLSASRPQDRQFILSSKKLLLSDSGFYLCAWNKNTEAFFGQGTRLTVV.

This clonotype was seen only a few times. A much bigger clone sits one base away, suggesting this may be a read error. This chain uses TRBV11-2 with TRBJ2-5; 10 bases map to TRBD2. Germline V CDR1 and CDR2: SGHAT, FQNNGV. The CDR3 is made up of 13 amino acids. CDR3 sequence: CASSLGSGRAPSF. In nucleotides, the CDR3 is TGTGCCAGCAGCTTAGGGAGCGGGAGGGCCCCGTCCTTC.

The sample holds many counts of this clonotype. The V call is TRBV30, the J call TRBJ2-1, with 8 positions matching TRBD1. The CDR3 runs to 15 residues. Germline loops: CDR1 GTSNPN, CDR2 SVGIG (reference sequence). J lost 8 bases, V lost 2 bases, and 11 bases had no gene match. The CDR3 sequence: CAWSSQTGALYEQFF. The DNA of the CDR3 is TGTGCCTGGAGTTCCCAGACAGGGGCCCTCTATGAGCAGTTCTTC.

The sample holds many counts of this clonotype. V gene TRBV18 combines with J gene TRBJ2-3, with 7 bases aligning to TRBD2. The CDR3 length is 16 residues. J was trimmed by 0 bases and V by 0 bases; bases with no gene match: 3. CDR1 is KGHSH and CDR2 is LQKENI in the germline V gene. The CDR3 is CASSPPRRESTDTQYF. CDR3 DNA: TGTGCCAGCTCACCACCTCGGCGGGAGAGCACAGATACGCAGTATTTT.

As for this clonotype: A far larger clone is a single base away, which makes a read error likely. The CDR3 DNA reads TGTGCCAGCAGTTTATTGAGCGGTCATTTCTTC. This gives the protein CASSLLSGHFF. The gene calls are TRBV12-3 or TRBV12-4 and TRBJ2-5; D is possibly TRBD2 (5 bases). This CDR3 is 11 amino acids long.

Regarding this clonotype: A much larger clone sits a single nucleotide away, making a read error possible. V is TRBV20-1 and J is TRBJ2-1; no definite D call. The CDR3 has 11 residues. Germline lookup yields CDR1 DFQATT and CDR2 SNEGSKA (reference sequence). The germline V and J ends were trimmed by 7 bases and 4 bases, with 8 bases remaining between them. The CDR3 loop is CSVNGYNEQFF. In DNA, the CDR3 is TGCAGTGTAAATGGGTACAATGAGCAGTTCTTC.

V usage is TRBV11-3 and J usage is TRBJ1-6; TRBD1 agrees at 7 bases. Germline CDR1 and CDR2: SGHNT and YENEEA. The V and J ends lost 5 bases and 0 bases, in that order; junction bases with no gene match: 4. The CDR3 spans 16 residues. CDR3 in DNA: TGTGCCAGCAGCGCCCGACAGGGCTCCTATAATTCACCCCTCCACTTT. Its protein is CASSARQGSYNSPLHF.

Details on this clonotype: An end of the junction does not agree with germline; a read error may underlie this. This chain links TRBV7-7 with TRBJ1-2, with D possibly TRBD1 on 5 matching bases. Germline V gene sequence: CDR1 SSHAT, CDR2 FNYEAQ (reference sequence). CDR3 size: 14 residues. CDR3 DNA: TGTGCTAGCAGTAGTACAGGATTCTTCTATGGCTACACCTTC. It yields the protein CASSSTGFFYGYTF.

V is TRBV30 and J is TRBJ2-2; 10 nucleotides match TRBD1. The CDR3 runs to 15 residues. Germline loops: CDR1 GTSNPN, CDR2 SVGIG (reference sequence). Unmatched junction bases numbered 10, after V lost 8 bases and J lost 4 bases. In DNA form, the CDR3 reads TGTGCCAGACAGGGGGCTGACTTGGGCACCGGGGAGCTGTTTTTT. Translated: CARQGADLGTGELFF. The complete variable domain, with remaining parts taken from reference TRBV30 and TRBJ2-2, reads SQTIHQWPATLVQPVGSPLSLECTVEGTSNPNLYWYRQAAGRGLQLLFYSVGIGQISSEVPQNLSASRPQDRQFILSSKKLLLSDSGFYLCARQGADLGTGELFFGEGSRLTVL.